A single sample is the source of the 23 T cell receptor beta chains below, sequenced in a study of T and B cells in COVID-19 patients. Blood genomic DNA input for TRB amplification was about 220-500 ng. BIOMED2 TRB-A/B primer pools were used in multiplex TRB PCR. One entry per CDR3 protein results from TCRdb running MiXCR on the multiplex PCR reads. The sample lists around 6,200 distinct CDR3 sequences, approximately 36% occurring once. The source material was blood. Every receptor here comes from a human donor with active COVID-19.

V and J are TRBV27 and TRBJ2-7; D is undetermined. Trimming took off 6 bases at V and 3 bases at J, with 6 bases between the two ends. CDR1 is MNHEY and CDR2 is SMNVEV in the germline V gene (reference sequence). The length of the CDR3 is 11 residues. The CDR3 is CASRGNYEQYF. The CDR3, as DNA: TGTGCCAGCAGGGGGAACTACGAGCAGTACTTC.

The chain combines TRBV20-1 with TRBJ2-7; unclear D gene. With 0 bases removed from V and 5 bases from J, the gap between germline ends came to 14 bases. Germline V gene sequence: CDR1 DFQATT, CDR2 SNEGSKA (reference sequence). The length of the CDR3 is 14 residues. The CDR3 is CSAREVNGPDEQYF. In nucleotides, the CDR3 is TGCAGTGCTAGAGAAGTAAACGGACCCGACGAGCAGTACTTC.

V usage is TRBV10-3 and J usage is TRBJ2-7; D is tentatively TRBD1 or TRBD2 (5 bases each). The CDR3 length is 14 residues. The germline V gene has CDR1 ENHRY and CDR2 SYGVKD. With 4 bases removed from V and 6 bases from J, the gap between germline ends came to 16 bases. The CDR3 is CAISGGTFSGEQYF. The CDR3 coding sequence is TGTGCCATCAGTGGTGGGACCTTCTCGGGCGAGCAGTACTTC.

This chain connects TRBV20-1 to TRBJ2-3, with 12 bases fitting TRBD2. CDR1 and CDR2 (germline): DFQATT, SNEGSKA (reference sequence). V was pared by 3 bases and J by 4 bases, with 5 bases of the junction left unmatched. The CDR3 spans 15 residues. In DNA, the CDR3 is TGCAGTGCTAGTGCGAGACTAGCGGGAGCAGATACGCAGTATTTT. Translation: CSASARLAGADTQYF.

V gene TRBV20-1 combines with J gene TRBJ2-2; 7 positions match TRBD2. V lost 2 bases and J lost 2; bases outside the gene matches: 2. Germline CDR1 DFQATT, CDR2 SNEGSKA (reference sequence). The CDR3 runs to 14 residues. CDR3 coding DNA: TGCAGTGCTAGACTAGCGGTAAACACCGGGGAGCTGTTTTTT. Protein: CSARLAVNTGELFF.

This clonotype was counted only a few times. The chain uses TRBV20-1 and TRBJ2-3, with TRBD2 matching over 11 bases. Germline values: CDR1 DFQATT, CDR2 SNEGSKA (reference sequence). V was pared by 2 bases and J by 4 bases, with 17 bases of the junction left unmatched. The CDR3 is made up of 19 amino acids. CDR3 region: CSARPLVGLAVPIPDTQYF. CDR3 sequence (DNA): TGCAGTGCTAGACCATTAGTGGGACTAGCGGTCCCTATCCCAGATACGCAGTATTTT.

This clonotype was counted only a few times. The J gene is TRBJ2-1, the V gene TRBV20-1; perhaps TRBD2 as D (6 bases). From germline, CDR1 is DFQATT and CDR2 SNEGSKA (reference sequence). Trimming removed 0 bases from V and 2 bases from J, with 14 bases in between. The CDR3 extends over 16 amino acids. CDR3 nucleotide sequence: TGCAGTGCTAGAGATATGGGGGGATGGGCCTACAATGAGCAGTTCTTC. It is translated as CSARDMGGWAYNEQFF.

The CDR3 protein is CASSLDMRPNNEQFF. DNA of the CDR3: TGTGCCAGCAGCTTAGACATGAGACCGAACAATGAGCAGTTCTTC. This rearrangement joins TRBV7-9 to TRBJ2-1; unclear D gene. V lost 1 base and J lost 5, with 12 bases in between. The V gene's germline CDR1 is SEHNR and CDR2 FQNEAQ (reference sequence). The CDR3 runs 15 residues.

V gene TRBV6-5 combines with J gene TRBJ2-6; D not resolved. From germline, CDR1 is MNHEY and CDR2 SVGAGI. The CDR3 runs to 15 residues. V was clipped by 6 bases and J by 0 bases, with 9 bases between them. CDR3 in DNA: TGTGCCAGCAGACCCGGAAGCTCTGGGGCCAACGTCCTGACTTTC. It yields the protein CASRPGSSGANVLTF.

The chain joins TRBV5-6 to TRBJ2-2, with TRBD2 matching 10 bases. CDR1 is SGHDT, CDR2 YYEEEE, per germline. The CDR3 is 17 amino acids. The junction had 8 bases not matched to a gene; V was cut back by 4 bases and J by 2 bases. The CDR3: CASSRSLAGFNTGELFF. The DNA of the CDR3 is TGTGCCAGCAGCAGGTCACTAGCGGGGTTCAACACCGGGGAGCTGTTTTTT.

CDR3 bases: TGTGCCAGCAGTAGGACAGGCTCCTACGAGCAGTACTTC. This gives the protein CASSRTGSYEQYF. This chain links TRBV6-5 with TRBJ2-7; 7 nucleotides agree with TRBD1. This CDR3 is built from 13 residues. Trimming at V came to 5 bases and at J to 0 bases, leaving 1 base not matched to a gene. Germline values: CDR1 MNHEY, CDR2 SVGAGI.

The chain has TRBV19 and TRBJ2-7, with TRBD1 identical over 11 bases. The CDR3 runs to 17 residues. In germline, CDR1 is LNHDA, CDR2 SQIVND (reference sequence). J lost 6 bases, V lost 5 bases, and 15 bases had no gene match. Written as DNA, the CDR3 is TGTGCCAGTAGTTCCTCAGGCCATGGACAGGGGGCGCGCGAGCAGTACTTC. Protein: CASSSSGHGQGAREQYF.

This chain connects TRBV20-1 to TRBJ1-1; unclear D gene. The germline V gene encodes CDR1 DFQATT and CDR2 SNEGSKA (reference sequence). The CDR3 totals 11 residues. Trimming left V 6 bases short and J 7 bases short, with 12 bases between. CDR3 residues: CSAPNRSEAFF. DNA of the CDR3: TGCAGTGCCCCGAACCGGAGTGAAGCTTTCTTT.

This clonotype was detected a few times. The CDR3 coding sequence is TGTGCCAGCAGCCTTACGGGGACCGGGGAGCTGTTTTTT. It codes for CASSLTGTGELFF. The chain employs TRBV7-6 and TRBJ2-2, with D possibly being TRBD2 (5 bases). In germline, CDR1 is SGHVS, CDR2 FNYEAQ. Trimming cost V 5 bases and J 5 bases, with 9 bases left between them. The CDR3 is made up of 13 amino acids.

In its sample, this clonotype is medium-sized. V is TRBV6-5 and J is TRBJ2-5, with D possibly TRBD2 on 6 matching bases. Germline CDR1 reads MNHEY; CDR2 reads SVGAGI. The CDR3 is 15 amino acids. Trimming removed 2 bases from V and 2 bases from J, with 12 bases in between. CDR3 sequence: CASSYTLAVQETQYF. CDR3 coding DNA: TGTGCCAGCAGTTACACATTAGCGGTACAAGAGACCCAGTACTTC.

Concerning this clonotype: Since a much larger clone is just one base distant, this may be a read error. The chain recombines TRBV27 with TRBJ2-5, with TRBD1 identical over 9 bases. Germline assignment: CDR1 MNHEY and CDR2 SMNVEV (reference sequence). The CDR3 has 14 amino acids. CDR3 nucleotide sequence: TGTGCCAGCAGTTTCGACAGGGGGTGGGAGACCCACTACTTC. Translation gives CASSFDRGWETHYF.

The chain couples TRBV5-6 to TRBJ1-1, with D uncertain. V lost 4 bases and J 1 base, leaving 5 bases between the germline ends. The CDR3 is 12 residues long. Germline loops: CDR1 SGHDT, CDR2 YYEEEE. The CDR3 DNA is TGTGCCAGCAGCATTAAGAACACTGAAGCTTTCTTT. Translation: CASSIKNTEAFF. The full variable domain, with the rest looked up from reference TRBV5-6 and TRBJ1-1, is DAGVTQSPTHLIKTRGQQVTLRCSPKSGHDTVSWYQQALGQGPQFIFQYYEEEERQRGNFPDRFSGHQFPNYSSELNVNALLLGDSALYLCASSIKNTEAFFGQGTRLTVV.

The rearrangement links TRBV7-9 to TRBJ2-2; the D gene is possibly TRBD2 (6 bases). V was clipped by 3 bases and J by 1 base, with 9 bases between them. Looked up from germline, CDR1 is SEHNR and CDR2 is FQNEAQ (reference sequence). The CDR3 runs 15 residues. The CDR3 bases are TGTGCCAGCAGCTTCGAGCGGGTGAACACCGGGGAGCTGTTTTTT. Translated, it gives CASSFERVNTGELFF. Full variable domain (missing parts from reference TRBV7-9 and TRBJ2-2): DTGVSQNPRHKITKRGQNVTFRCDPISEHNRLYWYRQTLGQGPEFLTYFQNEAQLEKSRLLSDRFSAERPKGSFSTLEIQRTEQGDSAMYLCASSFERVNTGELFFGEGSRLTVL.

The chain uses TRBV5-5 and TRBJ2-5; D is unclear. The CDR3 spans 13 residues. Germline CDR1 and CDR2: SGHKS and YYEKEE (reference sequence). V lost 4 bases, J lost 5 bases, and 12 bases lay in between. This CDR3 reads CASSPISTETQYF. The CDR3 DNA is TGTGCCAGCAGCCCTATAAGTACCGAGACCCAGTACTTC.

This clonotype was observed a handful of times. J is TRBJ2-7 and V is TRBV6-5, with D tentatively TRBD1 (6 bases). CDR1 MNHEY and CDR2 SVGAGI come from the germline V gene. The length of the CDR3 is 17 residues. Trimming took off 0 bases at V and 6 bases at J, with 21 bases between the two ends. The CDR3 bases are TGTGCCAGCAGTTACTCGGGCCTACGGGGACAAGAGCGCGAGCAGTACTTC. This codes for CASSYSGLRGQEREQYF.

The chain links TRBV6-6 to TRBJ2-1; 7 bases are a match to TRBD2. The CDR3 sequence is 15 residues long. J lost 8 bases, V lost 0 bases, and 7 bases had no gene match. In germline, CDR1 is MNHNY, CDR2 SVGAGI (reference sequence). CDR3 amino acids: CASSYSGGLADEQFF. The DNA for the CDR3 is TGTGCCAGCAGTTACTCGGGAGGCCTAGCGGATGAGCAGTTCTTC.

There are a few counts of this clonotype. The V call is TRBV6-1, the J call TRBJ1-1; possible D gene TRBD1, 5 bases. This CDR3 contains 13 residues. Trimming stripped 1 base from V and 7 bases from J, with 10 bases between. Germline CDR1 and CDR2: MNHNS and SASEGT. The CDR3 reads CASSEEIQGEAFF. In DNA form, the CDR3 reads TGTGCCAGCAGTGAAGAAATCCAGGGTGAAGCTTTCTTT.

This clonotype was found a few times. The chain joins TRBV28 to TRBJ1-1; tentatively, D is TRBD1 (5 bases). Looked up from germline, CDR1 is MDHEN and CDR2 is SYDVKM. This CDR3 has 13 amino acids. V lost 3 bases, J lost 3 bases, and 8 bases lay in between. For the CDR3, the DNA is TGTGCCAGCAGTTTGGGGGGAGACACTGAAGCTTTCTTT. It translates to CASSLGGDTEAFF.